The 10 T cell receptor beta chains presented below share a single source sample, sequenced in a study of blood T cell repertoires in COVID-19. Clones were read by immunoSEQ multiplex PCR, and TCRdb kept only the in-frame ones, dropping some. The table lists about 68,000 clones, roughly 83% of them singletons. The sample was peripheral blood. Receptors originate from an elderly man with acute or convalescent COVID-19.

The CDR3 DNA reads as TGCGCCAGCAGCTTTGACAGGGGGCTTGCCACCGGGGAGCTGTTTTTT. It encodes CASSFDRGLATGELFF. The chain recombines TRBV5-1 with TRBJ2-2, with 10 bases fitting TRBD1. The CDR3 length is 16 residues. Germline CDR1 reads SGHRS; CDR2 reads YFSETQ. The junction had 5 bases not matched to a gene; V was cut back by 2 bases and J by 4 bases. Supplemented by reference TRBV5-1 and TRBJ2-2, the full variable domain reads KAGVTQTPRYLIKTRGQQVTLSCSPISGHRSVSWYQQTPGQGLQFLFEYFSETQRNKGNFPGRFSGRQFSNSRSEMNVSTLELGDSALYLCASSFDRGLATGELFFGEGSRLTVL.

This clone showed up many times. This chain uses TRBV11-3 with TRBJ2-7; 7 bases are shared with TRBD2. V dropped 3 bases and J dropped 0; count of bases not matched to a gene: 5. This CDR3 has 15 residues. Germline CDR1 and CDR2: SGHNT and YENEEA. CDR3 sequence (DNA): TGTGCCAGCAGCTTGGGAGCGGGAAGCTCCTACGAGCAGTACTTC. This translates into CASSLGAGSSYEQYF.

The chain employs TRBV5-1 and TRBJ2-5, with TRBD2 identical over 10 bases. The CDR3 is 16 amino acids. The trim removed 0 bases at V and 5 bases at J, leaving 7 bases unmatched. Germline loops: CDR1 SGHRS, CDR2 YFSETQ. Here the CDR3 reads CASSLEGAGGTETQYF. The DNA for the CDR3 is TGCGCCAGCAGCTTGGAAGGAGCGGGGGGGACGGAGACCCAGTACTTC.

This chain connects TRBV7-9 to TRBJ1-1, with D possibly matching TRBD1 (5 bases). Trimming removed 5 bases at V and 4 bases at J, with 11 bases between. The CDR3 contains 13 residues. Germline lookup yields CDR1 SEHNR and CDR2 FQNEAQ (reference sequence). The CDR3 nucleotides are TGTGCCAGCAGCCCCCCGGGGGGCACTGAAGCTTTCTTT. This codes for CASSPPGGTEAFF.

The chain is built from TRBV5-1 and TRBJ2-7; 9 nucleotides match TRBD2. The CDR3 runs to 15 residues. Unmatched junction bases numbered 4, after V lost 1 base and J lost 2 bases. The germline V gene has CDR1 SGHRS and CDR2 YFSETQ. The CDR3, as DNA: TGCGCCAGCAGCTTGTTGACTAGCGGCGCCTACGAGCAGTACTTC. As protein: CASSLLTSGAYEQYF.

The V gene is TRBV29-1, the J gene TRBJ1-2, with a tentative D call TRBD1 (6 bases). V dropped 7 bases and J dropped 2 bases, with 23 bases sitting between them. The CDR3 covers 16 residues. CDR1 and CDR2 from the germline V gene are SQVTM and ANQGSEA. Here the CDR3 reads CSETMKNQGINYGYTF. CDR3 nucleotides: TGCAGCGAAACGATGAAGAATCAGGGGATCAACTATGGCTACACCTTC.

The chain uses TRBV28 and TRBJ2-5, with D unclear. The V gene lost 4 bases and the J gene lost 7 bases, with 10 bases spanning the gap. Germline V gene data show CDR1 as MDHEN and CDR2 as SYDVKM. The CDR3 runs to 12 residues. CDR3 nucleotides: TGTGCCAGCAGTTCCTACCCAGGGACCCAGTACTTC. Translating it yields CASSSYPGTQYF.

The chain combines TRBV28 with TRBJ2-7, with 8 positions matching TRBD1. CDR1 is MDHEN and CDR2 is SYDVKM in the germline V gene. The CDR3 has 14 residues. Trimming took 0 bases from V and 6 from J; bases not matched to a gene: 4. The DNA for the CDR3 is TGTGCCAGCAGTTTATGGGGACAGGAGATCGAGCAGTACTTC. Translating it yields CASSLWGQEIEQYF.

CDR3 sequence reads: CASSQTPSGNTIYF. CDR3 nucleotide sequence: TGTGCCAGCAGCCAGACACCCTCTGGAAACACCATATATTTT. The rearrangement links TRBV3-1 (or the pseudogene TRBV3-2) to TRBJ1-3; D uncertain. The V gene's germline CDR1 is LGHDT and CDR2 YNNKEL (reference sequence). This CDR3 contains 14 residues. The V and J ends lost 3 bases and 0 bases respectively, with 6 bases between them.

The rearrangement uses TRBV15 and TRBJ2-7, with D unresolved. CDR1 and CDR2 from the germline V gene are LNHNV and YYDKDF (reference sequence). The CDR3 length is 14 residues. The V and J ends lost 1 base and 4 bases respectively, with 11 bases between them. DNA for the CDR3: TGTGCCACCAGCAGAGGAGCGCTCGAATACGAGCAGTACTTC. Protein: CATSRGALEYEQYF. Using reference TRBV15 and TRBJ2-7 for the parts outside the CDR3, the full variable domain is DAMVIQNPRYQVTQFGKPVTLSCSQTLNHNVMYWYQQKSSQAPKLLFHYYDKDFNNEADTPDNFQSRRPNTSFCFLDIRSPGLGDTAMYLCATSRGALEYEQYFGPGTRLTVT.